This note documents a single TCR beta chain sequence. Its specificity is not known. The data stem from a study of beta chain features in type 1 diabetes. General study points: Compared with healthy donors, patients appeared to share more similar naive, central memory and regulatory TCRB repertoires.

The CDR3 extends over 16 amino acids. Germline V CDR1 and CDR2: SNHLY, FYNNEI. Trimming took 1 base from V and 15 from J; bases not matched to a gene: 18. The authors reverse transcribed all of the isolated RNA, so sequencing captured expressed TCRB transcripts. The repertoire was sequenced with immunoSEQ multiplex PCR; TCRdb's copy has only in-frame clones and lacks some. The sample holds 240,000 or so clones; around a quarter are singletons and the top ten take under 5%. The source material was central memory CD4+ T cells from blood. The sequence was collected from a man younger than 40 in good health. The gene calls are TRBV2 and TRBJ2-1; 7 bases are shared with TRBD1. The CDR3 sequence is CASSEDNPQRGRIGFF. For the CDR3, the DNA is TGTGCCAGCAGTGAAGATAACCCCCAAAGGGGGCGAATTGGGTTCTTC.